Presented here are 5 T cell receptor beta chains from one specimen sequenced in a study of CD4 T cells in relation to SARS-CoV-2 and coronaviruses. CD4+ T cells from unexposed donors were obtained before the COVID-19 pandemic (2011-2018). After ten to eleven days of culture, CD4+ T cells were isolated. Their specific antigens are unknown. This table comes from immunoSEQ multiplex PCR, and its TCRdb copy is limited to in-frame clones, with some not included. Of some 30,000 clones listed, 60% to 85% are singletons. Sequenced: CD4+ T cells from PBMCs, cultured in vitro. The source of these receptors is a human donor in good health.

The rearrangement uses TRBV7-8 and TRBJ2-1; D is ambiguous. This CDR3 has 12 amino acids. Trimming stripped 5 bases from V and 10 bases from J, with 12 bases between. Per germline, CDR1 SGHVS and CDR2 FQNEAQ. DNA of the CDR3: TGTGCCAGCAGCCCGCTGGTCCGGGAGCAGTTCTTC. Translating gives CASSPLVREQFF.

A few counts support this clone. The chain employs TRBV6-2 or TRBV6-3 and TRBJ2-5, with a tentative D call TRBD2 (6 bases). Germline V gene lookup returns CDR1 MNHEY and CDR2 SVGEGT. The ends were cut back, 0 bases at V and 2 bases at J, with 16 bases in the middle. CDR3 length: 17 residues. The CDR3 bases are TGTGCCAGCAGTTACTCAAGAGCGGGTTTGAATCAAGAGACCCAGTACTTC. Its translation is CASSYSRAGLNQETQYF.

The chain carries TRBV3-1 (or the pseudogene TRBV3-2) and TRBJ2-2; the match to TRBD2 covers 8 bases. Germline CDR1 is LGHDT and CDR2 is YNNKEL (reference sequence). The CDR3 extends over 17 amino acids. J gave up 4 bases and V 0 bases, and 7 bases lay outside the gene matches. The CDR3 sequence: CASSQDWRGAGTGELFF. CDR3 coding DNA: TGTGCCAGCAGCCAAGATTGGCGGGGGGCGGGCACCGGGGAGCTGTTTTTT.

The chain recombines TRBV5-4 with TRBJ2-1, with 7 bases lining up with TRBD2. Germline values: CDR1 SGHNT, CDR2 YYREEE (reference sequence). J lost 6 bases, V lost 2 bases, and 8 bases had no gene match. The CDR3 contains 15 residues. For the CDR3, the DNA is TGTGCCAGCAGCTTCAACCGGGGGGAAGGCAATGAGCAGTTCTTC. This sequence encodes CASSFNRGEGNEQFF.

This clone has only one observation. The chain carries TRBV5-5 and TRBJ2-3; either TRBD1 or TRBD2 may fit D (6 bases each). The ends were cut back, 0 bases at V and 0 bases at J, with 14 bases in the middle. This CDR3 region has 17 residues. Germline V lookup: CDR1 SGHKS, CDR2 YYEKEE (reference sequence). In DNA, the CDR3 is TGTGCCAGCAGCTTGGTCGGGGGCCCCCTTAGCACAGATACGCAGTATTTT. As protein: CASSLVGGPLSTDTQYF.